The entry below gives a single T cell receptor (beta chain) sequence along with its context. Its antigen is still unknown. This sample stems from a study of Tregs in tolerant kidney transplant recipients. Related graft donors supplied nonmyeloablative bone marrow transplants, and mixed chimerism was transient. Unstimulated regulatory T cells (CD4+CD25+CD127-), CD4+CD25- non-regulatory cells, CD4 and CD8 cells were FACS-sorted from thawed PBMCs. TCRdb's table, derived via immunoSEQ multiplex PCR, lists solely in-frame clones and lacks some. The sample shows about 64,000 clones, about 89% of them seen only once. Overall study findings and caveats: Activated donor B cell expansion appeared to reveal the most relevant donor-specific TCRbeta repertoire.

This specimen was CD4+ T cells from blood (PBMCs), taken 6 months after the transplant. The TCR comes from a human patient who received a combined kidney and bone marrow transplant. These T cells may partly come from the graft donor.

The CDR3 here is CASSLNEGNGYNSPLHF. As DNA, the CDR3 is TGCGCCAGCAGCCTCAATGAGGGTAATGGCTATAATTCACCCCTCCACTTT. The genes are TRBV4-3 and TRBJ1-6, with D unclear. The germline CDR1 and CDR2 sequences are LGHNA and YSLEER. CDR3 size: 17 residues. V lost 4 bases, J lost 3 bases, and 16 bases lay in between.